The rows below give T cell receptor beta chains drawn from one sample of a study of cytomegalovirus exposure and HLA in healthy donors. Only in-frame clones appear in the TCRdb table, and some are missing; sequencing was by immunoSEQ multiplex PCR. The sample has 150,000 to 200,000 clones; around 68% are singletons. The sequenced sample was PBMCs. The receptor source for this set is a middle-aged woman in good health and CMV-seropositive. Each CDR3 is given with its conserved first and last residue. D genes are given only for firm matches. Part of the rows lack a size; the others show once, few, many or a class for expanded clones.

D: .
size: .
V: TRBV6-5
J: TRBJ1-5
CDR3: CASSPAQGYQPQHF
DNA: TGTGCCAGCAGTCCGGCGCAGGGATATCAGCCCCAGCATTTT

D: .
size: few
V: TRBV4-1
J: TRBJ1-5
CDR3: CASSQDLEQVNQPQHF
DNA: TGCGCCAGCAGCCAAGATCTTGAACAGGTCAATCAGCCCCAGCATTTT

D: TRBD2
size: .
V: TRBV7-2
J: TRBJ2-1
CDR3: CATTSGGATNEQFF
DNA: TGTGCCACCACTAGCGGGGGGGCCACTAATGAGCAGTTCTTC

D: TRBD2
size: .
V: TRBV2
J: TRBJ2-5
CDR3: CASWGLAGGTETQYF
DNA: TGTGCCAGCTGGGGACTAGCGGGGGGTACAGAGACCCAGTACTTC

D: TRBD1
size: .
V: TRBV19
J: TRBJ1-2
CDR3: CASRLLDRGEGYTF
DNA: TGTGCCAGTAGGCTACTTGACAGGGGAGAGGGCTACACCTTC

D: TRBD1
size: .
V: TRBV7-2
J: TRBJ1-5
CDR3: CASSLGQVTSQPQHF
DNA: TGTGCCAGCAGCTTGGGACAGGTCACCAGTCAGCCCCAGCATTTT

D: .
size: once
V: TRBV7-2
J: TRBJ2-5
CDR3: CASDRGEQETQYF
DNA: TGTGCCAGTGATAGAGGAGAACAAGAGACCCAGTACTTC

D: TRBD1
size: .
V: TRBV7-9
J: TRBJ1-4
CDR3: CASSSGTGAEKLFF
DNA: TGTGCCAGCAGCTCGGGGACAGGGGCCGAAAAACTGTTTTTT

D: TRBD1
size: .
V: TRBV6-5
J: TRBJ2-4
CDR3: CASSSDRVHIQYF
DNA: TGTGCCAGCAGTTCGGACAGGGTTCACATTCAGTACTTC

D: .
size: .
V: TRBV7-2
J: TRBJ2-3
CDR3: CASSEMDTQYF
DNA: TGTGCCAGCAGCGAGATGGATACGCAGTATTTT

D: TRBD2
size: few
V: TRBV6-5
J: TRBJ2-3
CDR3: CASRLLAGGQTQYF
DNA: TGTGCCAGCCGACTGTTAGCGGGAGGGCAAACGCAGTATTTT

D: .
size: .
V: TRBV7-9
J: TRBJ2-1
CDR3: CASSLVGALSYNEQFF
DNA: TGTGCCAGCAGCTTAGTGGGGGCTCTCTCCTACAATGAGCAGTTCTTC

D: TRBD1
size: .
V: TRBV4-2
J: TRBJ2-7
CDR3: CASSQEGTGNYEQYF
DNA: TGTGCCAGCAGCCAAGAAGGGACAGGGAACTACGAGCAGTACTTC

D: .
size: .
V: TRBV7-9
J: TRBJ1-1
CDR3: CASSLKSTGLDTEAFF
DNA: TGTGCCAGCAGCTTAAAATCTACGGGTCTCGACACTGAAGCTTTCTTT

D: TRBD1
size: .
V: TRBV27
J: TRBJ2-7
CDR3: CASSFLDRDPYEQYF
DNA: TGTGCCAGCAGTTTCCTGGACAGGGACCCCTACGAGCAGTACTTC

D: .
size: .
V: TRBV10-3
J: TRBJ1-2
CDR3: CAIPSLLTGAQGYTF
DNA: TGTGCCATTCCATCACTACTGACGGGAGCTCAGGGCTACACCTTC

D: .
size: once
V: TRBV13
J: TRBJ2-7
CDR3: CASSLGFPGVSYEQYF
DNA: TGTGCCAGCAGCCTGGGGTTCCCGGGAGTGTCCTACGAGCAGTACTTC

D: TRBD1
size: .
V: TRBV4-1
J: TRBJ2-7
CDR3: CASSQDGTQGAITYEQYF
DNA: TGCGCCAGCAGCCAAGATGGAACCCAGGGGGCGATCACCTACGAGCAGTACTTC

D: TRBD2
size: .
V: TRBV6-1
J: TRBJ2-1
CDR3: CASSEWTSGYASSYNEQFF
DNA: TGTGCCAGCAGTGAATGGACTAGCGGCTACGCGAGCTCCTACAATGAGCAGTTCTTC

D: TRBD1
size: few
V: TRBV28
J: TRBJ2-2
CDR3: CASSLWGGQGGTGELFF
DNA: TGTGCCAGCAGCCTTTGGGGGGGACAGGGAGGAACCGGGGAGCTGTTTTTT

D: .
size: .
V: TRBV28
J: TRBJ2-6
CDR3: CASTTVSGANVLTF
DNA: TGTGCCAGCACTACAGTCTCTGGGGCCAACGTCCTGACTTTC

D: .
size: .
V: TRBV27
J: TRBJ2-4
CDR3: CASSIGTFHIQYF
DNA: TGTGCCAGCAGTATAGGGACATTTCACATTCAGTACTTC

D: .
size: .
V: TRBV19
J: TRBJ2-7
CDR3: CASGGANTYEQYF
DNA: TGTGCCAGTGGGGGGGCCAACACCTACGAGCAGTACTTC

D: .
size: .
V: TRBV28
J: TRBJ2-7
CDR3: CASNSGVGEQYF
DNA: TGTGCCAGCAATTCCGGGGTCGGGGAGCAGTACTTC

D: TRBD1
size: .
V: TRBV4-2
J: TRBJ2-2
CDR3: CASSHSGTGGTGELFF
DNA: TGTGCCAGCAGCCATTCGGGGACAGGGGGCACCGGGGAGCTGTTTTTT

D: .
size: once
V: TRBV7-9
J: TRBJ2-1
CDR3: CASSLGARGGDEQFF
DNA: TGTGCCAGCAGCTTAGGGGCCAGGGGTGGAGATGAGCAGTTCTTC

D: .
size: .
V: TRBV19
J: TRBJ2-7
CDR3: CASSGTGDRVGGIYEQYF
DNA: TGTGCCAGTAGTGGCACGGGTGACAGGGTAGGAGGGATATACGAGCAGTACTTC

D: TRBD2
size: few
V: TRBV7-9
J: TRBJ2-1
CDR3: CASSFSLAEDYNEQFF
DNA: TGTGCCAGCAGCTTTTCCCTAGCGGAGGACTACAATGAGCAGTTCTTC

D: .
size: .
V: TRBV6-5
J: TRBJ1-1
CDR3: CASSYSEGTEAFF
DNA: TGTGCCAGCAGTTACTCGGAGGGCACTGAAGCTTTCTTT

D: .
size: few
V: TRBV6-5
J: TRBJ1-5
CDR3: CASGGGGQPQHF
DNA: TGTGCCAGCGGGGGGGGAGGGCAGCCCCAGCATTTT

D: .
size: .
V: TRBV7-8
J: TRBJ1-2
CDR3: CASSLLSQASNYGYTF
DNA: TGTGCCAGCAGCTTATTGTCCCAGGCCTCTAACTATGGCTACACCTTC

D: TRBD1
size: .
V: TRBV13
J: TRBJ2-6
CDR3: CASSFRDRDFSGANVLTF
DNA: TGTGCCAGCAGCTTCAGGGACAGGGACTTCTCTGGGGCCAACGTCCTGACTTTC

D: .
size: .
V: TRBV9
J: TRBJ1-4
CDR3: CASSGRGEGEKLFF
DNA: TGTGCCAGCAGCGGCCGGGGAGAGGGTGAAAAACTGTTTTTT

D: .
size: .
V: TRBV7-9
J: TRBJ2-3
CDR3: CASSSMFTKDTQYF
DNA: TGTGCCAGCAGCTCAATGTTTACTAAAGATACGCAGTATTTT

D: TRBD2
size: .
V: TRBV7-9
J: TRBJ2-5
CDR3: CASSPPSGAQETQYF
DNA: TGTGCCAGCAGCCCCCCTAGCGGGGCCCAAGAGACCCAGTACTTC

D: .
size: .
V: TRBV5-4
J: TRBJ2-3
CDR3: CASSLSIADTQYF
DNA: TGTGCCAGCAGCTTGTCTATAGCAGATACGCAGTATTTT

D: .
size: .
V: TRBV4-3
J: TRBJ2-3
CDR3: CASSQDSDTDTQYF
DNA: TGCGCCAGCAGCCAAGACAGTGACACAGATACGCAGTATTTT

D: .
size: .
V: TRBV6-5
J: TRBJ2-2
CDR3: CASSSRPQGYGELFF
DNA: TGTGCCAGCAGCTCCCGACCCCAGGGTTACGGGGAGCTGTTTTTT

D: .
size: .
V: TRBV9
J: TRBJ1-1
CDR3: CASSVGDQAEAFF
DNA: TGTGCCAGCAGCGTCGGGGATCAGGCTGAAGCTTTCTTT

D: TRBD1
size: .
V: TRBV6-6
J: TRBJ2-7
CDR3: CASSPTGTGYAYEQYF
DNA: TGTGCCAGCAGCCCTACCGGGACAGGGTACGCCTACGAGCAGTACTTC

D: .
size: .
V: TRBV5-8
J: TRBJ2-7
CDR3: CASSLRFRGDEQYF
DNA: TGTGCCAGCAGCTTAAGGTTCAGGGGAGACGAGCAGTACTTC

D: .
size: .
V: TRBV10-3
J: TRBJ1-5
CDR3: CAIIQSLEWGHQPQHF
DNA: TGTGCCATCATCCAATCGCTCGAATGGGGGCATCAGCCCCAGCATTTT

D: TRBD2
size: .
V: TRBV18
J: TRBJ2-4
CDR3: CASSGLDPNIQYF
DNA: TGTGCCAGCTCGGGACTAGACCCAAACATTCAGTACTTC

D: TRBD2
size: once
V: TRBV5-1
J: TRBJ2-1
CDR3: CASTTHSGSYNEQFF
DNA: TGCGCCAGTACTACCCACAGCGGGAGCTACAATGAGCAGTTCTTC

D: .
size: .
V: TRBV6-1
J: TRBJ1-4
CDR3: CASSERWSVNEKLFF
DNA: TGTGCCAGCAGTGAACGTTGGTCGGTTAATGAAAAACTGTTTTTT

D: .
size: .
V: TRBV6-5
J: TRBJ1-2
CDR3: CASSSAGAYGYTF
DNA: TGTGCCAGCAGTTCAGCGGGGGCCTATGGCTACACCTTC

D: .
size: .
V: TRBV4-3
J: TRBJ2-3
CDR3: CASSQSTGTFGTDTQYF
DNA: TGCGCCAGCAGCCAATCTACCGGGACATTCGGCACAGATACGCAGTATTTT

D: TRBD2
size: once
V: TRBV28
J: TRBJ2-1
CDR3: CATGTRGYNEQFF
DNA: TGTGCCACCGGGACTAGGGGATACAATGAGCAGTTCTTC

D: .
size: .
V: TRBV5-6
J: TRBJ2-3
CDR3: CASSLERFGDTQYF
DNA: TGTGCCAGCAGCTTGGAACGGTTTGGAGATACGCAGTATTTT

D: .
size: .
V: TRBV6-5
J: TRBJ1-2
CDR3: CASSSLSRDYGYTF
DNA: TGTGCCAGCAGTTCCCTCAGCAGGGACTATGGCTACACCTTC

D: TRBD2
size: few
V: TRBV9
J: TRBJ2-5
CDR3: CASSVAAGGRETQYF
DNA: TGTGCCAGCAGCGTAGCAGCGGGGGGGCGAGAGACCCAGTACTTC

D: TRBD2
size: .
V: TRBV19
J: TRBJ2-7
CDR3: CASNLAGGAHYEQYF
DNA: TGTGCCAGTAACCTAGCGGGAGGTGCACACTACGAGCAGTACTTC

D: TRBD1
size: .
V: TRBV6-5
J: TRBJ1-4
CDR3: CASSSQGGSNEKLFF
DNA: TGTGCCAGCAGTTCCCAGGGGGGTAGTAATGAAAAACTGTTTTTT

D: .
size: few
V: TRBV4-3
J: TRBJ2-2
CDR3: CASSQDLNTGELFF
DNA: TGCGCCAGCAGCCAAGATCTCAACACCGGGGAGCTGTTTTTT

D: .
size: .
V: TRBV19
J: TRBJ1-5
CDR3: CASSIDVRRDSNQPQHF
DNA: TGTGCCAGTAGTATAGATGTCCGACGGGATAGCAATCAGCCCCAGCATTTT